This T cell receptor (beta chain) derives from a study of cytomegalovirus exposure and HLA in healthy donors (dated by TCRdb to 2015 to 2018). Regarding the research as a whole: In an earlier analysis of 587 of the donors, 276 Gb of sequence data and 100 million or so unique TCR beta sequences from roughly 180 million T cells were reported. Approximately 310 gigabases of sequencing data and roughly 90 million unique TCR sequences were included in an early release covering about 620 HLA-typed donors. The genetic ancestry cluster associated with self-reported Caucasian donors included approximately 85% of the 398 genotyped donors. The study was designed to test whether signatures of past pathogen exposure could be identified by cataloging public T cell receptors. The study profiled the T cell repertoires of hundreds of subjects by immunosequencing and related them to cytomegalovirus serostatus. Along with the roughly 610-subject first cohort, a separate validation cohort of around 120 different subjects was used. High-throughput TCR immunosequencing, statistical association of individual TCRs with disease status, and machine learning were combined to predict cytomegalovirus infection status. In a later analysis, previously published TCR beta repertoires from fewer than 750 donors were re-analyzed and high-resolution HLA genotyping was added so that TCR occurrence patterns could be studied. Rather than drawing on any new phenotypic data, the later analysis identified candidate immune exposures from TCR beta sequences and the way those sequences occurred across donors. An earlier analysis of 587 of the donors used high-throughput TCR beta sequencing to judge whether each TCR beta V gene segment behaved as functional or pseudogenic. Donor age, sex, ethnicity and CMV serostatus were collected together with the repertoire data. A later genetic analysis took genome-wide SNP genotypes for about 65% of the roughly 670 donors and used that subset as a discovery cohort. All discovery cohort repertoires had been generated on a single sequencing platform. HLA typing covered class I and class II loci at four-digit resolution. Typing coverage differed by locus: A, B, C, DRB1 and DQB1 were typed in about 629-630 donors, DQA1 in roughly 500, DPA1 in approximately 610, and DPB1 in 400 to 490. Because of strong linkage in the cohort, roughly five DR-DQ haplotypes were treated as single units for association and clustering. Among some 410 genotyped donors of the cohort, an average of around 250,000 unique TCR beta nucleotide sequences was sequenced per donor, of which 15% to 20% were non-productive. The paper's findings and limits, for the study overall: Roughly uniform sequencing depth across donors was assumed in presence/absence analyses, although this assumption may not hold. The earlier analysis of 450 to 700 of the donors excluded some 15 rarely observed V segments, including chromosome 9 orphons, because counts were too low. An association between a missense DCLRE1C variant and V-gene and J-gene trimming of TCR beta chains was found in a later genetic analysis and replicated in an independent cohort. Broadly in line with IMGT annotations, most TCR beta V segments showed up in productive rearrangements about 87% or about 30% of the time in an earlier analysis of 587 of the donors. A few of the identified cytomegalovirus-associated TCR beta chains were confirmed in vitro to be specific for cytomegalovirus antigens. The authors suggested that the approach could potentially be generalized to other disease states and immunological phenotypes. According to a later analysis, TCR association rates differed among HLA loci, with DRB1 alleles showing the most associated TCRs and HLA-C alleles showing the fewest. The cohort was sequenced for TCR beta chains only, and without alpha or paired-chain data the features that could be detected were limited. Assigning TCR associations to individual alleles was difficult when HLA alleles, especially DR and DQ, strongly co-occurred. Compared with equally common non-associated chains, HLA-associated TCR beta chains in a later analysis were more clonally expanded and had lower generation probabilities. The classifier was reported to diagnose cytomegalovirus status with high specificity and sensitivity in both the original cohort and the validation cohort. CMV serostatus was the only immune exposure information available for the cohort. Correlated functional status among segregating V segments might reflect linkage disequilibrium, but an unknown experimental factor could not be ruled out. A further reported finding was that TCR beta sequences accurately predicted the HLA-A and HLA-B alleles for most subjects in the first cohort. According to a later analysis, parvovirus B19, influenza, CMV and Epstein-Barr virus appeared linked to several top co-occurrence clusters. According to a later genetic analysis, donors in an Asian-associated ancestry cluster had fewer N-insertions in productive TCRs than the roughly 670-donor mean. The study gave a list of over 150 TCR beta chains associated with cytomegalovirus. A cluster of highly shared sequence variants was judged likely to be a technical artifact of the sequencing pipeline. Specific HLA alleles were associated with 15,000 to 20,000 TCR beta sequences at a false discovery rate of 0.05 in a later analysis. Most CMV-associated TCR beta chains appeared to be HLA-restricted in a later analysis, and the HLA associations seemed to be driven largely by CMV exposure. The 87-base-pair reads could not distinguish some IMGT-functional V segments, including TRBV6-2 and TRBV6-3, so those segments were excluded. While some public TCRs were present in many individuals, most TCR sequences turned up only very rarely across donors. Because HLA typing was unavailable for some donors at each locus, only the typed subset was used in association tests.

Of note for this clone: The specificity of this receptor is unknown. No base quality values were provided; no much bigger clone lies one nucleotide off.

Receptors were amplified or captured by the immunoSEQ multiplex PCR assay. For the multiplex PCR, a mixture combining 60 forward primers for TCR Vbeta segments and 13 reverse primers for TCR Jbeta segments was used. A multiplex PCR assay on genomic DNA amplified the CDR3 region of rearranged TCR beta genes. The Illumina HiSeq System was used to sequence the amplified TCR beta libraries as 87-base-pair reads. Concerning the study's data processing: A later analysis tallied roughly 78 million unique TCR beta chains across the 666 repertoires, and around 9.9 million of those chains were shared by two or more donors. To remove PCR and sequencing errors, raw reads were error-corrected and collapsed into unique sequences using a nearest-neighbor algorithm that merged closely related sequences. Alignment of CDR3 sequences to IMGT reference sequences was used to assign V, D and J gene segments. Each retained sequence needed at least a six-nucleotide match to both a V gene segment and a J gene segment. Rearrangements were classified as productive when the CDR3 lacked stop codons and remained in frame with V and J, and all other rearrangements were classified as non-productive. CDR3 was defined by IMGT convention, running from the second conserved V-encoded cysteine to the conserved J-encoded phenylalanine. The earlier analysis of about 570 of the donors excluded any sequence lacking an unambiguous match to a single V gene segment. In an earlier analysis of about 590 of the donors, a V segment was called functional when productive rearrangements were above 56.7%, and segregating when the standard deviation between donors exceeded 5%. A statistical classification framework was built to diagnose cytomegalovirus status from the catalog of TCR beta chain sequences. In a later analysis, TCR nucleotide sequences were compared against IMGT/GENE-DB human TR gene sequences so that V and J genes could be assigned. In a later analysis, CDR3 sequences and most-parsimonious VDJ recombination scenarios were assigned using the TCRdist pipeline. A later analysis defined each TCR beta chain by its CDR3 amino acid sequence plus V-gene family, and excluded reads lacking a unique V-gene family. To address suspected cross-contamination and a sequencing artifact, a later analysis removed approximately 600 highly shared, low-generation-probability nucleotide sequences. In a later analysis, a clonal expansion index for each public chain was calculated from normalized within-repertoire ranks of inferred template counts. In a later analysis, generation probabilities were computed using a VDJ recombination model fitted to out-of-frame rearrangements, and the results were checked against IGoR. In a later analysis, hypergeometric tests were used to score TCR-TCR, TCR-HLA and TCR-CMV co-occurrence, with a repertoire-size bias correction applied to TCR pairs. A later analysis estimated false discovery rates by permuting HLA or CMV assignments 20 times. In a later analysis, co-occurring TCRs were grouped using DBSCAN, and TCRdist sequence similarity was added for clustering within HLA-allele-positive subsets. Repertoires with fewer than 30,000 or more than 120,000 public chains were left out of co-occurrence clustering, as were about five repertoires with anomalous nucleotide sharing. TCRdb limited this immuneACCESS table to in-frame rearrangements with V and J called. A share of clones is missing; checked studies link under half to unresolved V genes, and the rest is unexplained. The D gene and trimming were derived from the DNA, and the V and J assignments and clone size from that table. Counted in this sample were 150,000 to 200,000 clones; roughly four fifths of them appeared once. 1% of the sample goes to the ten largest clones.

In total, around 600 healthy bone marrow donors made up the cohort. All cohort members were sampled while nominally healthy, although unrecorded immune exposures were likely present. The donor was CMV seronegative and belonged to the group of around 350 seronegative cohort members. A peripheral blood sample was collected from each donor, and TCR beta sequencing was performed on peripheral blood mononuclear cells. The Qiagen DNeasy Blood Extraction Kit was used to extract genomic DNA from the blood cell samples. A distance of 14 bases separates the germline ends of V and J, which lose 3 bases and 2 bases respectively. The CDR3 runs 15 amino acids, cysteine and phenylalanine included. This entry keeps only the CDR3 DNA: 45 bases, framed from base 1. Reading the germline V gene gives CDR1 SGDLS and CDR2 YYNGEE.

Recombination connected TRBV9 to TRBJ1-1; the D gene is possibly TRBD1, with 5 bases matching. Sequencing input: PBMCs. The TCR was taken from a woman aged 35 to 49 in good health and CMV-seronegative. The CDR3 reads CASSGSWGLNTEAFF. The bases are TGTGCCAGCAGCGGATCTTGGGGCCTCAACACTGAAGCTTTCTTT. Here the CDR3 is joined to the reference TRBV9 and TRBJ1-1 genes, and the full variable domain is: DSGVTQTPKHLITATGQRVTLRCSPRSGDLSVYWYQQSLDQGLQFLIQYYNGEERAKGNILERFSAQQFPDLHSELNLSSLELGDSALYFCASSGSWGLNTEAFFGQGTRLTVV.